The 17 T cell receptor beta chains listed next were all sequenced from one sample in a study of T cells in Graves' hyperthyroidism and ophthalmopathy. TCR beta CDR3 regions were amplified from RNA transcripts. The HTBI set primed first-round TCR CDR3 RT-PCR. TCRdb re-called the multiplex PCR reads through MiXCR, storing one row per CDR3 protein. The sample yields roughly 100,000 distinct CDR3 sequences, around 37% seen once. The material sequenced was peripheral blood or thyroid tissue (not recorded which). Source of these receptors: a woman aged 25-40 years with Graves' hyperthyroidism.

In the case of this clonotype: At one end the junction does not follow the germline gene, possibly because of a read error. This chain connects TRBV7-2 to TRBJ2-5; D is possibly TRBD1 or TRBD2 (5 bases each). The CDR3 totals 17 residues. In germline, CDR1 is SGHTA, CDR2 FQGNSA. The CDR3 DNA reads TGTGCCAGCAGTTTAGGGAATCAAGAGGGACCGAGGAAGACCCAGTACTTC. Its protein is CASSLGNQEGPRKTQYF. The entire variable domain, with the rest obtained from reference TRBV7-2 and TRBJ2-5, is as follows: GAGVSQSPSNKVTEKGKDVELRCDPISGHTALYWYRQSLGQGLEFLIYFQGNSAPDKSGLPSDRFSAERTGGSVSTLTIQRTQQEDSAVYLCASSLGNQEGPRKTQYFGPGTRLLVL.

The rearrangement links TRBV29-1 to TRBJ1-2; D is ambiguous. The CDR3 is 14 amino acids. Looked up from germline, CDR1 is SQVTM and CDR2 is ANQGSEA. V was clipped by 3 bases and J by 2 bases, with 13 bases between them. CDR3 bases: TGCAGCGTTGATCAGGCTCCAAGGAACTATGGCTACACCTTC. This gives the protein CSVDQAPRNYGYTF.

This clonotype was seen repeatedly, ten times or more. The chain uses TRBV15 and TRBJ1-4, with D tentatively TRBD1 (5 bases). The CDR3 consists of 18 residues. Trimming left V 1 base short and J 3 bases short, with 18 bases between. Looked up from germline, CDR1 is LNHNV and CDR2 is YYDKDF (reference sequence). CDR3 residues: CATSRGWGVRKANEKLFF. In nucleotides, the CDR3 is TGTGCCACCAGCAGAGGGTGGGGGGTACGCAAAGCTAATGAAAAACTGTTTTTT.

In regard to this clonotype: At one of its ends the junction is not consistent with the germline gene, which may arise from a read error. J is TRBJ2-2 and V is TRBV15; TRBD1 or TRBD2 may be the D gene (5 bases each). Germline-derived CDR1 and CDR2 are LNHNV and YYDKDF (reference sequence). The CDR3 is 15 amino acids. CDR3 DNA sequence: TGCGCCACCAGCAGAGTCGGGGCCTCCACCGGGGAGCTGTTTTTT. Its translation: CATSRVGASTGELFF.

This clonotype came up many times. The V call is TRBV12-3 or TRBV12-4, the J call TRBJ2-5; D perhaps matches TRBD2 (6 bases). V was clipped by 6 bases and J by 2 bases, with 13 bases between them. CDR3 size: 14 residues. The CDR3 nucleotides read TGTGCCAGCAGCCTTAGCGGACTACAAGAGACCCAGTACTTC. Protein: CASSLSGLQETQYF.

The V gene is TRBV15, the J gene TRBJ2-7; 8 bases align to TRBD2. Germline lookup yields CDR1 LNHNV and CDR2 YYDKDF (reference sequence). The CDR3 runs to 10 residues. The CDR3 DNA is TGTGTCACTAGCGGCTACGAGCAGTACTTC. Encoded protein: CVTSGYEQYF.

Turning to this clonotype: Compared with germline, one end of the junction differs, possibly owing to a read error. This rearrangement joins TRBV5-1 to TRBJ2-6, with 7 bases matching TRBD1. The CDR3 contains 13 residues. Per the germline V gene, CDR1 is SGHRS and CDR2 is YFSETQ. The CDR3 region has the DNA TGCGCCAGCAGCGTAACAGGGGCGAACGTCCTGACTTTC. It yields the protein CASSVTGANVLTF.

This clonotype was seen at least ten times. The chain carries TRBV12-3 or TRBV12-4 and TRBJ1-2, with D possibly TRBD1 on 5 matching bases. The V end was cut by 3 bases, the J end by 1 base, with 12 bases between. The CDR3 covers 15 residues. The CDR3 sequence is CASSFRSGVNYGYTF. The CDR3 bases are TGTGCCAGCAGTTTCAGATCGGGGGTTAACTATGGCTACACCTTC.

The table lists this clonotype with many counts. This rearrangement joins TRBV4-1 to TRBJ1-2; D not resolved. V was shortened by 1 base and J by 4 bases, with 13 bases between the two germline ends. Germline values: CDR1 MGHRA, CDR2 YSYEKL. The CDR3 length is 15 residues. CDR3 region: CASSQVGGILYGYTF. The CDR3 bases are TGCGCCAGCAGCCAAGTGGGAGGGATCCTCTATGGCTACACCTTC.

On this clonotype itself: A read error may produce the germline difference seen at one junction end. The V call is TRBV6-1, the J call TRBJ1-5; the D is unclear. Germline V gives CDR1 MNHNS, CDR2 SASEGT. This CDR3 contains 14 residues. The CDR3 DNA reads as TGCGCCAGCGGAAGGGTCCGAAAATGGCAGCCCCAGCATTTT. It specifies CASGRVRKWQPQHF.

In its sample, this clonotype was seen many times. The rearrangement links TRBV5-5 to TRBJ1-4; D unresolved. V was pared by 1 base and J by 8 bases, with 12 bases between. The CDR3 totals 14 residues. CDR1 and CDR2 (germline): SGHKS, YYEKEE (reference sequence). The DNA for the CDR3 is TGTGCCAGCAGCTTGTTGGGGAATCCGGAAAAACTGTTTTTT. This translates into CASSLLGNPEKLFF.

As for this clonotype: This is likely a read error, given that the CDR3 carries no conserved phenylalanine or tryptophan at its end. The chain employs TRBV9 and TRBJ1-1; D is unresolved. Trimming pared 4 bases from V and 1 base from J, leaving 11 bases between. The CDR3 runs to 14 residues. CDR1 is SGDLS, CDR2 YYNGEE, per germline. CDR3 coding DNA: TGTGCCAGCAGCCCTCGGAGAGCGAACACTGAAGCTTTCTCT. Protein: CASSPRRANTEAFS.

The CDR3 sequence is CASSYGDRSYGYTF. In DNA form, the CDR3 reads TGTGCCAGCAGTTACGGGGACAGGAGCTATGGCTACACCTTC. The chain couples TRBV6-5 to TRBJ1-2, with 8 bases fitting TRBD1. Unmatched junction bases numbered 3, after V lost 2 bases and J lost 4 bases. CDR1 and CDR2 (germline): MNHEY, SVGAGI. The CDR3 extends over 14 amino acids.

This clonotype was seen many times. The chain combines TRBV5-1 with TRBJ2-7, with D perhaps TRBD2 (5 bases). CDR3 length: 13 residues. Germline values: CDR1 SGHRS, CDR2 YFSETQ. Between the trimmed V and J ends, which lost 0 bases and 12 bases, there was a span of 16 bases. This CDR3 reads CASSLDLWRNRYF. The CDR3 DNA reads TGCGCCAGCAGCTTGGATCTGTGGAGGAATAGGTACTTC.

CDR3 DNA: TGTGCCAGCAGCCTGGGACTAGCTAACTACGAGCAGTACTTC. It codes for CASSLGLANYEQYF. This chain uses TRBV9 with TRBJ2-7; 9 nucleotides agree with TRBD2. Germline values: CDR1 SGDLS, CDR2 YYNGEE. CDR3 length equals 14 residues. The V segment lost 4 bases and the J segment 3 bases; nucleotides outside the gene matches: 5.

This clonotype was seen ten or more times. The chain couples TRBV19 to TRBJ1-4; TRBD1 matches at 7 bases. Germline V gene data show CDR1 as LNHDA and CDR2 as SQIVND (reference sequence). Unmatched junction bases numbered 7, after V lost 7 bases and J lost 5 bases. The CDR3 is 14 residues long. CDR3: CASTPGTANEKLFF. The CDR3, as DNA: TGTGCCAGTACCCCCGGGACAGCAAATGAAAAACTGTTTTTT.

DNA for the CDR3: TGTGCCAGCAGCCCAAACGGGGCAGGAAACACCATATATTTT. It specifies CASSPNGAGNTIYF. V and J are TRBV7-3 and TRBJ1-3, with a tentative D call TRBD1 (5 bases). Trimming removed 5 bases at V and 4 bases at J, with 12 bases between. Per the germline V gene, CDR1 is SGHTA and CDR2 is FQGTGA. The CDR3 extends over 14 amino acids.